The present T cell receptor (beta chain) was sequenced within a study of cytomegalovirus exposure and HLA in healthy donors. PCR was performed using 60 Vbeta and 13 Jbeta primers. Here immunoSEQ multiplex PCR was the method, and the copy in TCRdb shows in-frame clones only, minus some. The sample includes about 110,000 clones, approximately 70% of them seen just once. In its sample, this clone was seen a few times. Its cognate antigen is unknown. CDR3 length equals 16 residues. The germline gives CDR1 SGHNT, CDR2 YYREEE (reference sequence). V lost 2 bases and J lost 4, with 18 bases in between. Study results and limitations: Researchers counted roughly 150 TCR beta chains as cytomegalovirus-associated. Most TCR sequences showed up rarely, but some public TCRs showed up in many donors.

This clonotype originated in a man younger than 40 in good health and CMV-seropositive. V gene TRBV5-4 combines with J gene TRBJ2-5, with a weak D call TRBD2 (5 bases). The sequenced sample consisted of PBMCs. The CDR3 nucleotides read TGTGCCAGCAGCTTCGAGGGCGGCGGTTGGGGAGAGACCCAGTACTTC. Its translation: CASSFEGGGWGETQYF.